These T cell receptor beta chains were read from a single sample in a study of blood T cell repertoires in COVID-19. Some clones are missing from TCRdb's copy, which holds only in-frame ones; the method was immunoSEQ multiplex PCR. The table has about 120,000 clones, 88% seen once. Sequenced sample: peripheral blood. These receptors all come from a woman in her fifties or sixties with active or convalescent COVID-19. The CDR3 runs from the conserved cysteine through the conserved F or W. The order of the fields is D gene, clone size, J gene, V gene, CDR3 DNA, CDR3 protein. A D gene is named only where the DNA matches it firmly. Some rows mark clone size as missing; the rest say once, few, many or name a class of expanded clone.

D gene: -; clone size: -; J gene: TRBJ1-5; V gene: TRBV29-1; CDR3 DNA: TGCAGCGTTGGGGGGGTCGGTCAGCCCCAGCATTTT; CDR3 protein: CSVGGVGQPQHF
D gene: -; clone size: once; J gene: TRBJ2-3; V gene: TRBV4-2; CDR3 DNA: TGTGCCAGCAGCCAAGGCTATAATAGCGGCGGCACAGATACGCAGTATTTT; CDR3 protein: CASSQGYNSGGTDTQYF
D gene: TRBD1; clone size: -; J gene: TRBJ1-4; V gene: TRBV11-2; CDR3 DNA: TGTGCCAGCAGCTCGACAGGGTATAATGAAAAACTGTTTTTT; CDR3 protein: CASSSTGYNEKLFF
D gene: TRBD1; clone size: few; J gene: TRBJ1-1; V gene: TRBV24-1; CDR3 DNA: TGTGCCGTTGCAACAGGGGGCGGCACTGAAGCTTTCTTT; CDR3 protein: CAVATGGGTEAFF
D gene: -; clone size: -; J gene: TRBJ1-2; V gene: TRBV3-1/TRBV3-2; CDR3 DNA: TGTGCCAGCAGCCAAGATCTCTATGGCTACACCTTC; CDR3 protein: CASSQDLYGYTF
D gene: TRBD1; clone size: -; J gene: TRBJ2-1; V gene: TRBV29-1; CDR3 DNA: TGCAGCGTGGGGACAGGGGTCAACAATGAGCAGTTCTTC; CDR3 protein: CSVGTGVNNEQFF
D gene: TRBD1; clone size: -; J gene: TRBJ2-3; V gene: TRBV24-1; CDR3 DNA: TGTGCCACCAGTGATCCGGGACAGGGGTCGATTTTTACAGATACGCAGTATTTT; CDR3 protein: CATSDPGQGSIFTDTQYF
D gene: -; clone size: -; J gene: TRBJ2-7; V gene: TRBV11-2; CDR3 DNA: TGTGCCCCCCGGGATCCCACCTACGAGCAGTACTTC; CDR3 protein: CAPRDPTYEQYF
D gene: TRBD1; clone size: few; J gene: TRBJ1-1; V gene: TRBV5-6; CDR3 DNA: TGTGCCAGCAGCTCGACAGGGCTTCCTGAAGCTTTCTTT; CDR3 protein: CASSSTGLPEAFF
D gene: -; clone size: -; J gene: TRBJ1-3; V gene: TRBV3-1/TRBV3-2; CDR3 DNA: TGTGCCAGCAGCCAAGATAGCTTGATCGGTGCTTCTGGAAACACCATATATTTT; CDR3 protein: CASSQDSLIGASGNTIYF
D gene: TRBD1; clone size: -; J gene: TRBJ1-6; V gene: TRBV28; CDR3 DNA: TGTGCCAGCTCCGGGACAGTTAATTCACCCCTCCACTTT; CDR3 protein: CASSGTVNSPLHF
D gene: TRBD1; clone size: -; J gene: TRBJ2-1; V gene: TRBV28; CDR3 DNA: TGTGCCAGCAGTTGGACAGGGAGGTACAATGAGCAGTTCTTC; CDR3 protein: CASSWTGRYNEQFF
D gene: TRBD1; clone size: -; J gene: TRBJ1-4; V gene: TRBV28; CDR3 DNA: TGTGCCAGCAGTCCGCGGGGACAGGGATCGTTTTTT; CDR3 protein: CASSPRGQGSFF
D gene: TRBD1; clone size: -; J gene: TRBJ1-5; V gene: TRBV28; CDR3 DNA: TGTGCCAGCAGTCCCGGGACAGGGACGTTCTATAGCAATCAGCCCCAGCATTTT; CDR3 protein: CASSPGTGTFYSNQPQHF
D gene: -; clone size: -; J gene: TRBJ2-1; V gene: TRBV30; CDR3 DNA: TGTGCCTGGCGGCGAGGGGGAAGAACATACAATGAGCAGTTCTTC; CDR3 protein: CAWRRGGRTYNEQFF
D gene: TRBD2; clone size: -; J gene: TRBJ2-3; V gene: TRBV29-1; CDR3 DNA: TGCAGCGTTGAAGTTTACGGGACTAGCGGGGCCACAGATACGCAGTATTTT; CDR3 protein: CSVEVYGTSGATDTQYF
D gene: TRBD1; clone size: -; J gene: TRBJ2-3; V gene: TRBV29-1; CDR3 DNA: TGCAGCGCACAGACAGGGGGCCGCACAGATACGCAGTATTTT; CDR3 protein: CSAQTGGRTDTQYF
D gene: -; clone size: -; J gene: TRBJ2-3; V gene: TRBV5-1; CDR3 DNA: TGCGCCAGCAGCTTGGACGGAGCTCCTACAGATACGCAGTATTTT; CDR3 protein: CASSLDGAPTDTQYF
D gene: TRBD1; clone size: once; J gene: TRBJ2-7; V gene: TRBV7-2; CDR3 DNA: TGTGCCAGCAGCTTACAGGGACAGTTCAGCGAGCAGTACTTC; CDR3 protein: CASSLQGQFSEQYF
D gene: TRBD1; clone size: -; J gene: TRBJ1-3; V gene: TRBV30; CDR3 DNA: TGTGCCTGGAGTAGGGGGCTTTCGGGAAACACCATATATTTT; CDR3 protein: CAWSRGLSGNTIYF
D gene: -; clone size: once; J gene: TRBJ2-3; V gene: TRBV30; CDR3 DNA: TGTGCCTGGACTAAGGACGGACGGGACACAGATACGCAGTATTTT; CDR3 protein: CAWTKDGRDTDTQYF
D gene: -; clone size: -; J gene: TRBJ2-1; V gene: TRBV11-2; CDR3 DNA: TGTGCCAGCAGCTACCTGAGCTCCTACAATGAGCAGTTCTTC; CDR3 protein: CASSYLSSYNEQFF
D gene: TRBD2; clone size: -; J gene: TRBJ2-1; V gene: TRBV5-1; CDR3 DNA: TGCGCCAGCAGCTTAGACCCTAGCGGAGAGGACAATGAGCAGTTCTTC; CDR3 protein: CASSLDPSGEDNEQFF
D gene: -; clone size: -; J gene: TRBJ1-2; V gene: TRBV29-1; CDR3 DNA: TGCAGCGTAGCCGGGGGGTCCGAGAGAGGCTACACCTTC; CDR3 protein: CSVAGGSERGYTF
D gene: TRBD1; clone size: -; J gene: TRBJ1-5; V gene: TRBV10-3; CDR3 DNA: TGTGCCACAAGGACAGGGCTAGGCGATCAGCCCCAGCATTTT; CDR3 protein: CATRTGLGDQPQHF
D gene: -; clone size: -; J gene: TRBJ1-1; V gene: TRBV6-2/TRBV6-3; CDR3 DNA: TGTGCCAGCAGTTCGACGACAGTGAACACTGAAGCTTTCTTT; CDR3 protein: CASSSTTVNTEAFF
D gene: -; clone size: -; J gene: TRBJ1-6; V gene: TRBV6-5; CDR3 DNA: TGTGCCAGCAGTTACGCAAGAACTACTAATTCACCCCTCCACTTT; CDR3 protein: CASSYARTTNSPLHF
D gene: -; clone size: -; J gene: TRBJ2-1; V gene: TRBV7-7; CDR3 DNA: TGTGCTAGCAGCTTAACGCGGAGCTCCTACAATGAGCAGTTCTTC; CDR3 protein: CASSLTRSSYNEQFF
D gene: TRBD2; clone size: -; J gene: TRBJ2-7; V gene: TRBV7-2; CDR3 DNA: TGTGCCAGCAGCTTCCTAGCGGGAGATCTCGAGCAGTACTTC; CDR3 protein: CASSFLAGDLEQYF
D gene: TRBD2; clone size: -; J gene: TRBJ2-3; V gene: TRBV10-2; CDR3 DNA: TGCGCCAGCGGAACTAGCGGGCGAGGCACAGATACGCAGTATTTT; CDR3 protein: CASGTSGRGTDTQYF
D gene: -; clone size: -; J gene: TRBJ2-7; V gene: TRBV7-7; CDR3 DNA: TGTGCTAGCAGCTCCACACTGGCGGGGGCTCCCTACGAGCAGTACTTC; CDR3 protein: CASSSTLAGAPYEQYF
D gene: -; clone size: -; J gene: TRBJ1-2; V gene: TRBV28; CDR3 DNA: TGTGCCAGCAGTCAGGGGCGGGGGAGGTATGGCTACACCTTC; CDR3 protein: CASSQGRGRYGYTF
D gene: -; clone size: -; J gene: TRBJ2-2; V gene: TRBV7-3; CDR3 DNA: TGTGCCAGCAGCCTAGGTAGAGGCACCGGGGAGCTGTTTTTT; CDR3 protein: CASSLGRGTGELFF
D gene: -; clone size: -; J gene: TRBJ1-1; V gene: TRBV19; CDR3 DNA: TGTGCCAGTAGTATGGGAGAGAACACTGAAGCTTTCTTT; CDR3 protein: CASSMGENTEAFF
D gene: -; clone size: -; J gene: TRBJ1-4; V gene: TRBV28; CDR3 DNA: TGTGCCAGCAGCCCCCAGAGCGGAAGGGAAAAACTGTTTTTT; CDR3 protein: CASSPQSGREKLFF
D gene: -; clone size: -; J gene: TRBJ2-6; V gene: TRBV4-3; CDR3 DNA: TGCGCCAGCAGCCAAGATTGGGCAGGGGTGGGCTCTGGGGCCAACGTCCTGACTTTC; CDR3 protein: CASSQDWAGVGSGANVLTF
D gene: TRBD2; clone size: once; J gene: TRBJ2-3; V gene: TRBV6-4; CDR3 DNA: TGTGCCAGCAGTGCCTCCGCCGCTGGCGGGAGGGGAGATACGCAGTATTTT; CDR3 protein: CASSASAAGGRGDTQYF
D gene: TRBD1; clone size: -; J gene: TRBJ2-2; V gene: TRBV7-2; CDR3 DNA: TGTGCCAGCAGCTTAGTACAGGGGTTCACCGGGGAGCTGTTTTTT; CDR3 protein: CASSLVQGFTGELFF
D gene: TRBD1; clone size: -; J gene: TRBJ1-5; V gene: TRBV7-2; CDR3 DNA: TGTGCCAGCAGCGGTACAGGGGGAAGCAATCAGCCCCAGCATTTT; CDR3 protein: CASSGTGGSNQPQHF
D gene: -; clone size: -; J gene: TRBJ2-1; V gene: TRBV6-5; CDR3 DNA: TGTGCCAGCAGTTACTCGCCAGGGTCCTACAATGAGCAGTTCTTC; CDR3 protein: CASSYSPGSYNEQFF
D gene: -; clone size: -; J gene: TRBJ2-2; V gene: TRBV2; CDR3 DNA: TGTGCCTCGAACAGAAACACCGGGGAGCTGTTTTTT; CDR3 protein: CASNRNTGELFF
D gene: TRBD1; clone size: -; J gene: TRBJ2-1; V gene: TRBV7-3; CDR3 DNA: TGTGCCAGCAGCTCATCTTCCGGGACAGGGTACAATGAGCAGTTCTTC; CDR3 protein: CASSSSSGTGYNEQFF
D gene: -; clone size: -; J gene: TRBJ2-5; V gene: TRBV7-9; CDR3 DNA: TGTGCCAGCAGCTTAAGAGGGCGAGAGACCCAGTACTTC; CDR3 protein: CASSLRGRETQYF
D gene: -; clone size: -; J gene: TRBJ2-7; V gene: TRBV11-2; CDR3 DNA: TGTGCCAGCAGCTTAGTGGGGGGGCAGTACTTC; CDR3 protein: CASSLVGGQYF
D gene: -; clone size: once; J gene: TRBJ1-2; V gene: TRBV6-7; CDR3 DNA: TGTGCCAGCAGTCGACGCTGGACAGTAAGTTCCCCCCGCTATGGCTACACCTTC; CDR3 protein: CASSRRWTVSSPRYGYTF
D gene: -; clone size: -; J gene: TRBJ2-3; V gene: TRBV15; CDR3 DNA: TGTGCCACCAGCAGAGATGGTTTAGACACAGATACGCAGTATTTT; CDR3 protein: CATSRDGLDTDTQYF
D gene: TRBD2; clone size: -; J gene: TRBJ2-7; V gene: TRBV7-6; CDR3 DNA: TGTGCCAGCAGCTTAGATAGCGGGCCTTACGAGCAGTACTTC; CDR3 protein: CASSLDSGPYEQYF
D gene: -; clone size: -; J gene: TRBJ2-2; V gene: TRBV4-1; CDR3 DNA: TGCGCCAGCAGCCGAGTTTACCGGGACACCTTGAACACCGGGGAGCTGTTTTTT; CDR3 protein: CASSRVYRDTLNTGELFF
D gene: TRBD1; clone size: -; J gene: TRBJ2-7; V gene: TRBV9; CDR3 DNA: TGTGCCAGCAGCCCCACGGGACAGACCTCCTACGAGCAGTACTTC; CDR3 protein: CASSPTGQTSYEQYF
D gene: -; clone size: -; J gene: TRBJ2-3; V gene: TRBV7-2; CDR3 DNA: TGTGCCAGCAGCTTAAAAGCAGGGCGCACAGATACGCAGTATTTT; CDR3 protein: CASSLKAGRTDTQYF